The text below deals with one T cell receptor (beta chain). The antigen is not known. The isolated RNA, all of it, was reverse transcribed, so expressed TCRB transcripts were what got sequenced. Repertoires were generated with immunoSEQ multiplex PCR, while TCRdb's copy carries only in-frame clones and drops some. The sample consists of about 340,000 clones, 13% of them appearing once. The data originate from a study of beta chain features in type 1 diabetes. General study findings and limits: A possible short-template PCR bias applies equally to patients and controls. Overrepresentation of cells with high TCR expression could result from cDNA sequencing. Researchers report that Type 1 diabetes patients had moderately but significantly shorter TCRB CDR3s across all four CD4+ subsets.

With V trimmed by 3 bases and J by 6 bases, 7 bases remained unmatched. CDR3 length equals 15 residues. The germline V gene encodes CDR1 SEHNR and CDR2 FQNEAQ (reference sequence). This TCR was recovered from a woman aged 18 to 35 with type 1 diabetes. V gene TRBV7-9 combines with J gene TRBJ2-1, with 8 bases matching TRBD2. The sequenced sample consisted of naive CD4+ T cells from blood. The CDR3 region is CASSFGTSSPNEQFF. DNA of the CDR3: TGTGCCAGCAGCTTCGGGACTAGTTCCCCCAATGAGCAGTTCTTC.